Listed below are T cell receptor beta chains from one sample, sequenced in a study of cytomegalovirus exposure and HLA in healthy donors. TCRdb keeps only in-frame clones here, not all; method: immunoSEQ multiplex PCR. The sample records 200,000 to 250,000 clones, approximately 79% being singletons. The sample was PBMCs. The receptors stem from a man in his fifties in good health and CMV-seronegative. Both conserved end residues are part of each CDR3. A D gene is named only where the DNA matches it firmly. Rows give clone size only sometimes, using once, few, many, or a class for an expanded clone.

J gene,D gene,clone size,V gene,CDR3 protein,CDR3 DNA
TRBJ1-1,TRBD1,-,TRBV19,CASSATGGTEAFF,TGTGCCAGTAGTGCGACAGGGGGGACTGAAGCTTTCTTT
TRBJ2-7,-,few,TRBV6-5,CASSYSSGEVYEQYF,TGTGCCAGCAGTTACTCGTCGGGGGAAGTCTACGAGCAGTACTTC
TRBJ2-2,TRBD2,-,TRBV27,CASSYISGTYTGELFF,TGTGCCAGCAGTTACATTAGCGGGACCTACACCGGGGAGCTGTTTTTT
TRBJ2-1,TRBD2,few,TRBV6-1,CASSGEAGGPNEQFF,TGTGCCAGCAGTGGAGAAGCGGGAGGGCCAAATGAGCAGTTCTTC
TRBJ1-2,-,few,TRBV2,CASSVGGYYGYTF,TGTGCCAGCAGTGTCGGCGGTTACTATGGCTACACCTTC
TRBJ1-1,TRBD1,-,TRBV6-5,CASSYPGQGAITEAFF,TGTGCCAGCAGTTACCCGGGACAGGGGGCGATCACTGAAGCTTTCTTT
TRBJ1-4,-,few,TRBV27,CASSLWGGNEKLFF,TGTGCCAGCAGTTTATGGGGGGGGAATGAAAAACTGTTTTTT
TRBJ2-7,TRBD2,-,TRBV7-9,CASSRRTSGSRYEQYF,TGTGCCAGCAGCCGGCGGACTAGCGGGAGTAGGTACGAGCAGTACTTC
TRBJ2-1,TRBD2,-,TRBV30,CAWSELAPKQFF,TGTGCCTGGAGCGAACTAGCGCCGAAGCAGTTCTTC
TRBJ2-1,TRBD2,-,TRBV11-3,CASSPTRLAGNEQFF,TGTGCCAGCAGCCCTACCCGACTAGCGGGCAATGAGCAGTTCTTC
TRBJ1-4,-,-,TRBV7-2,CASSKGQKTNEKLFF,TGTGCCAGCAGCAAAGGACAGAAAACTAATGAAAAACTGTTTTTT
TRBJ1-2,-,few,TRBV28,CASREEQGTNYGYTF,TGTGCCAGCAGAGAAGAACAGGGAACTAACTATGGCTACACCTTC
TRBJ2-1,TRBD2,-,TRBV10-1,CASSGGLLNEQFF,TGCGCCAGCAGCGGGGGACTACTTAATGAGCAGTTCTTC
TRBJ2-3,TRBD2,-,TRBV9,CASRGGLAGNTDTQYF,TGTGCCAGCAGGGGGGGACTAGCGGGAAACACAGATACGCAGTATTTT
TRBJ2-1,-,-,TRBV5-1,CASSLGASDPYNEQFF,TGCGCCAGCAGCTTGGGAGCTAGCGATCCCTACAATGAGCAGTTCTTC
TRBJ2-2,TRBD2,-,TRBV27,CASSRDYNTGELFF,TGTGCCAGCAGTCGGGACTACAACACCGGGGAGCTGTTTTTT
TRBJ1-2,TRBD1,-,TRBV28,CASSPPGQEGNYGYTF,TGTGCCAGCAGTCCTCCCGGACAGGAGGGTAACTATGGCTACACCTTC
TRBJ1-1,-,-,TRBV6-6,CAGSSRTDTEAFF,TGTGCCGGCAGCTCTCGGACAGACACTGAAGCTTTCTTT
TRBJ1-2,-,-,TRBV28,CASSSIRGGQGLSYGYTF,TGTGCCAGCAGTTCTATACGAGGAGGCCAGGGGCTTTCCTATGGCTACACCTTC
TRBJ2-5,TRBD1,few,TRBV4-1,CASSQRTGGKETQYF,TGCGCCAGCAGCCAGCGGACAGGGGGAAAAGAGACCCAGTACTTC
TRBJ2-7,TRBD2,-,TRBV5-6,CASSLGTSDYEQYF,TGTGCCAGCAGCTTGGGGACTAGCGACTACGAGCAGTACTTC
TRBJ1-5,TRBD1,-,TRBV2,CASSSGQGVYQPQHF,TGTGCCAGCAGCTCTGGACAGGGCGTGTATCAGCCCCAGCATTTT
TRBJ2-2,-,-,TRBV9,CASSVVGGGNTGELFF,TGTGCCAGCAGCGTAGTAGGGGGTGGAAACACCGGGGAGCTGTTTTTT
TRBJ2-1,-,-,TRBV14,CASSQALSEQFF,TGTGCCAGCAGCCAAGCCCTATCGGAGCAGTTCTTC
TRBJ2-3,-,-,TRBV7-3,CASSQSRGTEAADTQYF,TGTGCCAGCAGCCAATCGCGCGGGACCGAGGCGGCAGATACGCAGTATTTT
TRBJ1-3,-,-,TRBV9,CASSARPQAGNTIYF,TGTGCCAGCAGCGCCCGACCGCAGGCTGGAAACACCATATATTTT
TRBJ2-1,TRBD2,-,TRBV7-2,CASSPLGSGRVNEQFF,TGTGCCAGCAGCCCGCTCGGGAGCGGGAGGGTCAATGAGCAGTTCTTC
TRBJ2-7,TRBD1,-,TRBV28,CASSFRGQGTRVYEQYF,TGTGCCAGCAGTTTTAGGGGACAGGGGACAAGGGTCTACGAGCAGTACTTC
TRBJ2-1,TRBD2,-,TRBV7-9,CASSQTSGEYNEQFF,TGTGCCAGCAGCCAGACTAGCGGGGAATACAATGAGCAGTTCTTC
TRBJ2-7,-,-,TRBV18,CASSPERQSYEQYF,TGTGCCAGCTCACCCGAAAGACAGAGCTACGAGCAGTACTTC
TRBJ2-1,-,-,TRBV7-3,CASSPGLPNEQFF,TGTGCCAGCAGCCCCGGACTCCCAAATGAGCAGTTCTTC
TRBJ2-3,TRBD1,-,TRBV18,CASSPVGQERTDTQYF,TGTGCCAGCTCACCCGTAGGACAGGAACGCACAGATACGCAGTATTTT
TRBJ2-3,-,few,TRBV5-1,CASSLSGHSTDTQYF,TGCGCCAGCAGCTTATCCGGACATAGCACAGATACGCAGTATTTT
TRBJ1-3,TRBD1,-,TRBV30,CAWSHHPWDRGPSGNTIYF,TGTGCCTGGAGCCACCACCCGTGGGACAGGGGGCCTTCTGGAAACACCATATATTTT
TRBJ1-1,-,-,TRBV7-2,CASSKMGQLNTEAFF,TGTGCCAGCAGTAAAATGGGCCAGCTGAACACTGAAGCTTTCTTT
TRBJ2-1,TRBD2,-,TRBV25-1,CASRAGLAVYNEQFF,TGTGCCAGCAGGGCGGGACTAGCGGTTTACAATGAGCAGTTCTTC
TRBJ1-1,TRBD1,-,TRBV6-5,CASRQGRNTEAFF,TGTGCCAGTCGACAGGGCCGCAACACTGAAGCTTTCTTT
TRBJ2-7,-,few,TRBV4-1,CASSQDQGRIYEQYF,TGCGCCAGCAGCCAAGATCAGGGCCGGATCTACGAGCAGTACTTC
TRBJ2-1,-,-,TRBV6-6,CASRPSGDSYNEQFF,TGTGCCAGCAGGCCCTCGGGAGACTCCTACAATGAGCAGTTCTTC